This TCR beta chain was profiled in a study of T cells in Graves' hyperthyroidism and ophthalmopathy. Study-level information: It was at initial diagnosis, before any treatment, that peripheral blood was collected.

Hyperthyroidism of Graves' type that showed no ophthalmopathy progression within 18 months was stable. Out of roughly 9.1 ml of fresh peripheral blood came the PBMCs. TCR beta CDR3 region amplification was performed from RNA transcripts. The HTBI primer set drove a first-round RT-PCR of the TCR CDR3. From the multiplex PCR reads, TCRdb called clonotypes with MiXCR, one entry per CDR3 protein. The table lists hundreds of thousands of distinct CDR3 sequences, under 15% of them singletons, with around a tenth in the top ten. CDR1 GTSNPN and CDR2 SVGIG come from the germline V gene (reference sequence). This CDR3 region has 14 residues. V dropped 3 bases and J dropped 1; count of bases not matched to a gene: 3. This clonotype was counted at least ten times.

The chain joins TRBV30 to TRBJ1-1, with TRBD1 matching over 9 bases. Sequencing was carried out using blood. The TCR comes from a woman aged 18 to 35 with Graves' hyperthyroidism. This chain's CDR3 is CAWRWGQGNTEAFF. The CDR3 DNA reads as TGTGCCTGGAGGTGGGGACAGGGGAACACTGAAGCTTTCTTT.